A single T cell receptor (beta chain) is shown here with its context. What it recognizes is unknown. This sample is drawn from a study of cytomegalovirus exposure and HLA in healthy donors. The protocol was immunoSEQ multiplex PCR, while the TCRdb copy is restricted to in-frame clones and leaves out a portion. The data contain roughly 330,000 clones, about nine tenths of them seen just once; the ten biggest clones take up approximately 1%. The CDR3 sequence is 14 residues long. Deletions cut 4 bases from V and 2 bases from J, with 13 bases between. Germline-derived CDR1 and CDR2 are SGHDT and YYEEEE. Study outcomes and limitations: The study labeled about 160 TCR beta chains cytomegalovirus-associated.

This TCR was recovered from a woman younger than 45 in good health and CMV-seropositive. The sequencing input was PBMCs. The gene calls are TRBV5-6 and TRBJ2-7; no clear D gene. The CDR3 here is CASSPYSLAYEQYF. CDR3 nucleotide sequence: TGTGCCAGCAGCCCGTATTCGCTGGCCTACGAGCAGTACTTC.